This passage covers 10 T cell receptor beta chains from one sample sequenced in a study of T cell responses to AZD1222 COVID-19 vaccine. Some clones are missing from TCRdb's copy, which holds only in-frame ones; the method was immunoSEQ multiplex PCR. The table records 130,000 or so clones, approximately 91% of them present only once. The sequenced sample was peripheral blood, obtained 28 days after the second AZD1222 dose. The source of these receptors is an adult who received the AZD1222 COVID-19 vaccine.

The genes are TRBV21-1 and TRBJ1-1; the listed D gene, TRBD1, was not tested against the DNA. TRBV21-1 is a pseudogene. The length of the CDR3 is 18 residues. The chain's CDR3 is CASSKVGGCGRAHTEAFF. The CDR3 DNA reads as TGTGCCAGCAGCAAAGTAGGTGGTTGTGGCAGGGCACACACTGAAGCTTTCTTT.

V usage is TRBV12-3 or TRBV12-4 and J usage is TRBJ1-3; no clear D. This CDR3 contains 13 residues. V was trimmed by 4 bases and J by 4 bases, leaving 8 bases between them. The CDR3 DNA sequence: TGTGCCAGCAGTTCCGGACCGGGAAACACCATATATTTT. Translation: CASSSGPGNTIYF.

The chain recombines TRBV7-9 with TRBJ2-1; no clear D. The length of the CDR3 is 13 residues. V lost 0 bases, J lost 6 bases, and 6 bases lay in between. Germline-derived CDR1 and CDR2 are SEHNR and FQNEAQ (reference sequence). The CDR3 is CASSLAGVNEQFF. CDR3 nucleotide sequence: TGTGCCAGCAGCTTAGCGGGTGTCAATGAGCAGTTCTTC.

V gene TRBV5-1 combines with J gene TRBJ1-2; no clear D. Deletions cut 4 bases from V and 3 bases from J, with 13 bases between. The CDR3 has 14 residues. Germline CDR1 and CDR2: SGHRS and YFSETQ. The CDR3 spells CASSRLAGDYGYTF. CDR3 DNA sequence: TGCGCCAGCAGCCGACTTGCCGGGGACTATGGCTACACCTTC.

CDR3 in DNA: TGTGCCAGTAGTCCCTCGTTTGTAAACACTGAAGCTTTCTTT. Translation: CASSPSFVNTEAFF. The gene calls are TRBV19 and TRBJ1-1; no reliable D call. CDR1 is LNHDA, CDR2 SQIVND, per germline (reference sequence). The length of the CDR3 is 14 residues. V lost 5 bases and J lost 2, with 12 bases in between.

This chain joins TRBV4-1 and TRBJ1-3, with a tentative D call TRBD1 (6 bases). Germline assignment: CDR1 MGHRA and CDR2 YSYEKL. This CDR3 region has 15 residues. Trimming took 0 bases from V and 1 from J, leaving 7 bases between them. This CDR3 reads CASSQEQGSGNTIYF. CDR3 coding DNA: TGCGCCAGCAGCCAAGAACAGGGATCTGGAAACACCATATATTTT.

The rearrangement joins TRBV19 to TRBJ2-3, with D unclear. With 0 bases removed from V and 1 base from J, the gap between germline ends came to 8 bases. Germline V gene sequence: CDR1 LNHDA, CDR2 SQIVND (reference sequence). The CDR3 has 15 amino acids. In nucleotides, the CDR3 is TGTGCCAGTAGTATAGAGAAGTTGGGCACAGATACGCAGTATTTT. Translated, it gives CASSIEKLGTDTQYF.

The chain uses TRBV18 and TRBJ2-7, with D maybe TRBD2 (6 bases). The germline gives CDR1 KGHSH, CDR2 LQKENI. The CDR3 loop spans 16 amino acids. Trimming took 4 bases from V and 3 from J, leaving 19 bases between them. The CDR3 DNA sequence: TGTGCCAGCTCACAGGGTGGTAGCGGACCCTTCTACGAGCAGTACTTC. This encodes CASSQGGSGPFYEQYF.

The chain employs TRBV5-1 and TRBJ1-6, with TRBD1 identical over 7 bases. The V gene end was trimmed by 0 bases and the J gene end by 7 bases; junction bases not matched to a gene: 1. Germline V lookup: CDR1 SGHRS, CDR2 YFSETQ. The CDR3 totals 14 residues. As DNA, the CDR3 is TGCGCCAGCAGCTTGGTAGGGGGCAATTCACCCCTCCACTTT. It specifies CASSLVGGNSPLHF.

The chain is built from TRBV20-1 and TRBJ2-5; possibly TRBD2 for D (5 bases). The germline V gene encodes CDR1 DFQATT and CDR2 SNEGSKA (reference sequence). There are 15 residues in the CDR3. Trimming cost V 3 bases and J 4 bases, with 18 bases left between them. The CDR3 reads CSASRASSGLETQYF. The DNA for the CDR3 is TGCAGTGCTAGTCGGGCTAGCTCTGGTTTAGAGACCCAGTACTTC.